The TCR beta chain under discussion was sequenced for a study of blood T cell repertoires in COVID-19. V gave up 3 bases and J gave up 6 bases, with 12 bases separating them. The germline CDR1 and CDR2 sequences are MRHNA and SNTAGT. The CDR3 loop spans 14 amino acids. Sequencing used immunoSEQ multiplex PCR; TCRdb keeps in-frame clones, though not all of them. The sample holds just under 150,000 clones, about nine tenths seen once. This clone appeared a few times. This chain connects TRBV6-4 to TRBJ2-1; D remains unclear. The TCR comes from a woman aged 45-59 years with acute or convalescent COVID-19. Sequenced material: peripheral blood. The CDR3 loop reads CASSERYEANEQFF. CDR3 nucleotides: TGTGCCAGCAGTGAAAGGTACGAGGCCAATGAGCAGTTCTTC.